This T cell receptor (beta chain) was recovered during a study of cytomegalovirus exposure and HLA in healthy donors (dated 2017 in TCRdb). Describing the broader study: An earlier analysis of approximately 640 of the donors reported 250 to 300 Gb of sequence data and some 120 million unique TCR beta sequences from around 200 million T cells. Around 320 gigabases of sequencing data and approximately 93 million unique TCR sequences were included in an early release covering several hundred HLA-typed donors. Among the roughly 400 genotyped donors, about 83% belonged to the genetic ancestry cluster associated with self-reported Caucasian donors. The aim of the study was to test whether cataloging public T cell receptors could identify signatures of past pathogen exposure. The study profiled the T cell repertoires of under 850 subjects by immunosequencing and related them to cytomegalovirus serostatus. Along with the approximately 700-subject first cohort, a separate validation cohort of over a hundred different subjects was used. High-throughput TCR immunosequencing, statistical association of individual TCRs with disease status, and machine learning were combined to predict cytomegalovirus infection status. A later analysis re-analyzed previously published TCR beta repertoires from roughly 630 donors and added high-resolution HLA genotyping to study TCR occurrence patterns. The later analysis used no new phenotypic data to find candidate immune exposures, relying instead on TCR beta sequences and their occurrence across donors. An earlier analysis of more than 450 of the donors used high-throughput TCR beta sequencing to judge whether each TCR beta V gene segment behaved as functional or pseudogenic. Donor age, sex, ethnicity and CMV serostatus were compiled alongside the repertoire data. A later genetic analysis used genome-wide SNP genotypes for about 55% of the 666 donors, treating that subset as a discovery cohort. All discovery cohort repertoires had been generated on a single sequencing platform. Class I and class II HLA loci were covered by the typing at four-digit resolution. Typing coverage varied by locus: roughly 629-640 donors for A, B, C, DRB1 and DQB1; more than 500 for DQA1; about 590 for DPA1; approximately 470 for DPB1. A few DR-DQ haplotypes were treated as single units for association and clustering because of strong linkage in the cohort. On average, roughly 250,000 unique TCR beta nucleotide sequences were sequenced per donor among more than 350 genotyped donors of the cohort, with roughly 19% of those sequences being non-productive. Paper-wide results and their limitations: The earlier analysis of 450 to 700 of the donors excluded around 17 rarely observed V segments, including chromosome 9 orphons, because counts were too low. Strong co-occurrence of HLA alleles, especially DR and DQ, made assigning TCR associations to individual alleles difficult. V-gene and J-gene trimming of TCR beta chains was associated with a missense DCLRE1C variant in a later genetic analysis, and the association was replicated in an independent cohort. In a later analysis, TCR association rates were found to vary across HLA loci, with the most associated TCRs seen for DRB1 alleles and the fewest for HLA-C alleles. Some IMGT-functional V segments, including TRBV6-2 and TRBV6-3, could not be told apart with the 87-base-pair reads, so those segments were excluded. Correlated functional status among segregating V segments might be attributable to linkage disequilibrium, but an unknown experimental factor could not be ruled out. A total of fewer than 200 TCR beta chains were listed by the study as associated with cytomegalovirus. A further reported finding was that TCR beta sequences accurately predicted the HLA-A and HLA-B alleles for most subjects in the first cohort. According to a later analysis, most CMV-associated TCR beta chains appeared to be HLA-restricted, and the HLA associations seemed to be driven largely by CMV exposure. Because some donors lacked HLA typing at each locus, the association tests relied only on the typed subset. According to a later analysis, parvovirus B19, influenza, CMV and Epstein-Barr virus appeared linked to several top co-occurrence clusters. The authors suggested that the approach could potentially be extended to other disease states and immunological phenotypes. For the cohort, immune exposure information was limited to CMV serostatus. The sequencing pipeline was judged likely to have produced a cluster of highly shared sequence variants as a technical artifact. The classifier was reported to diagnose cytomegalovirus status with high specificity and sensitivity in both the original cohort and the validation cohort. In an earlier analysis of some 540 of the donors, most TCR beta V segments appeared in productive rearrangements about 87% or about 30% of the time, broadly matching IMGT annotations. A later analysis associated about 18,000 TCR beta sequences with specific HLA alleles at a false discovery rate of 0.05. In a later analysis, HLA-associated TCR beta chains were found to be more clonally expanded and to have lower generation probabilities than equally common non-associated chains. Only TCR beta chains were sequenced in this cohort, and the absence of alpha or paired-chain data limited detectable features. A few of the identified cytomegalovirus-associated TCR beta chains were confirmed in vitro to be specific for cytomegalovirus antigens. The presence/absence analyses assumed that sequencing depth was roughly uniform across donors, and that assumption may not be true. Compared with the approximately 710-donor mean, donors in an Asian-associated ancestry cluster had fewer N-insertions in productive TCRs, according to a later genetic analysis. Most TCR sequences were observed very rarely across donors, whereas some public TCRs were present in many individuals.

Libraries were built with the immunoSEQ multiplex PCR assay. The multiplex PCR relied on a mix of 60 forward primers for TCR Vbeta segments and 13 reverse primers for TCR Jbeta segments. The CDR3 region of rearranged TCR beta genes was amplified from genomic DNA with a multiplex PCR assay. The Illumina HiSeq System was used to sequence the amplified TCR beta libraries as 87-base-pair reads. In the paper's pipeline: In a later analysis, some 80 million unique TCR beta chains were counted across the approximately 620 repertoires, and about 9.9 million of these chains were shared by at least two donors. Raw reads were error-corrected and collapsed into unique sequences by a nearest-neighbor algorithm in which closely related sequences were merged to remove PCR and sequencing errors. V, D and J gene segments were assigned by aligning CDR3 sequences to IMGT reference sequences. Each retained sequence needed at least a six-nucleotide match to both a V gene segment and a J gene segment. A rearrangement counted as productive if the CDR3 had no stop codons and remained in frame with V and J, and every other rearrangement counted as non-productive. CDR3 was defined according to IMGT convention as the region running from the second conserved V-encoded cysteine to the conserved J-encoded phenylalanine. The earlier analysis of a few hundred of the donors excluded any sequence lacking an unambiguous match to a single V gene segment. In an earlier analysis of a few hundred of the donors, a V segment was called functional when productive rearrangements were above 56.7%, and segregating when the standard deviation between donors exceeded 5%. A statistical classification framework was built to diagnose cytomegalovirus status from the catalog of TCR beta chain sequences. A later analysis assigned V and J genes by comparing TCR nucleotide sequences with IMGT/GENE-DB human TR gene sequences. The TCRdist pipeline was used in a later analysis to assign CDR3 sequences and most-parsimonious VDJ recombination scenarios. In a later analysis, every TCR beta chain was defined by the combination of its CDR3 amino acid sequence and its V-gene family, and reads without a unique V-gene family were dropped. To address suspected cross-contamination and a sequencing artifact, a later analysis removed a few hundred highly shared, low-generation-probability nucleotide sequences. A later analysis calculated a clonal expansion index for each public chain from normalized within-repertoire ranks of inferred template counts. In a later analysis, generation probabilities were computed with a VDJ recombination model fitted to out-of-frame rearrangements, and the resulting probabilities were checked against IGoR. A later analysis scored TCR-TCR, TCR-HLA and TCR-CMV co-occurrence with hypergeometric tests, applying a repertoire-size bias correction to TCR pairs. In a later analysis, false discovery rates were estimated by permuting HLA or CMV assignments 20 times. In a later analysis, co-occurring TCRs were grouped with DBSCAN, and TCRdist sequence similarity was added when clustering was performed within HLA-allele-positive subsets. Repertoires with fewer than 30,000 or more than 120,000 public chains, plus five repertoires with anomalous nucleotide sharing, were excluded from co-occurrence clustering. The clones in this table, taken by TCRdb from immuneACCESS, are in-frame only. Not every clone is retained; where verified, under half of the shortfall comes from an unresolved V gene, and the cause of the rest is unknown. The V and J calls and clone size were taken over from that table, and D and trimming were inferred from the DNA. The sample table lists around 110,000 clones, more than 65% of them with a count of one. Of the sample, around 0.95% falls within the top ten clones.

In total, roughly 710 healthy bone marrow donors made up the cohort. All cohort members were sampled while nominally healthy, although unrecorded immune exposures were likely present. The donor was CMV seronegative and was included in the group of approximately 350 seronegative cohort members. A peripheral blood sample was collected from each donor, and TCR beta sequencing was performed on peripheral blood mononuclear cells. Genomic DNA extraction from the blood cell samples was performed with the Qiagen DNeasy Blood Extraction Kit. This clone was recorded a few times. Its antigen specificity is not known. No base quality values were provided; no much bigger clone lies one nucleotide off. V lost 1 base and J lost 1 base, and the count of bases not matched to a germline gene is 5. Via the germline V gene, CDR1 is LGHNA and CDR2 YNFKEQ. Spanning cysteine to phenylalanine, the CDR3 consists of 16 amino acids. The kept DNA is CDR3 alone, 48 bases in frame from the first base.

In this chain, TRBV4-2 is recombined with TRBJ1-1, and 8 junction bases match TRBD1. The receptor was isolated from a woman aged 25-40 years in good health and CMV-seronegative. The sequenced sample consisted of PBMCs. The CDR3 amino acid sequence is: CASSQVLGQENTEAFF. The bases are TGTGCCAGCAGCCAAGTTCTGGGACAGGAGAACACTGAAGCTTTCTTT.